The 25 T cell receptor beta chains reported below all come from one sample, sequenced in a study of T-cell memory formation after mild COVID-19. TCRdb recomputed calls from the 5' RACE reads with MiXCR, one row per CDR3 protein. The sample lists roughly 51,000 distinct CDR3 sequences, approximately 7.6% seen once, with 1.4% in the top ten. The specimen sequenced was PBMCs or a T cell subset sorted from them (not recorded which). Receptors were obtained from a man younger than 35 who had mild COVID-19 (a few samples of this study predate the infection). Cell type and time point are not known.

The chain recombines TRBV9 with TRBJ2-5; D call uncertain. Trimming stripped 1 base from V and 2 bases from J, with 12 bases between. This CDR3 comprises 15 residues. Germline V lookup: CDR1 SGDLS, CDR2 YYNGEE. Here the CDR3 DNA reads TGTGCCAGCAGCGTAACTATGGCCGGACAAGAGACCCAGTACTTC. Protein: CASSVTMAGQETQYF.

The rearrangement joins TRBV10-3 to TRBJ2-1; perhaps TRBD1 as D (6 bases). V gave up 6 bases and J gave up 6 bases, with 9 bases separating them. The CDR3 runs to 12 residues. CDR1 and CDR2 (germline): ENHRY, SYGVKD. CDR3 coding DNA: TGTGCCATCAGGGGGGCGAGCAATGAGCAGTTCTTC. Protein: CAIRGASNEQFF.

The sample holds a few counts of this clonotype. This rearrangement joins TRBV3-1 to TRBJ2-5; D gene uncertain. Germline loops: CDR1 LGHDT, CDR2 YNNKEL (reference sequence). The CDR3 is 14 amino acids. V was clipped by 1 base and J by 5 bases, with 11 bases between them. The CDR3 bases are TGTGCCAGCAGCCAAGGAGTGGCCAGGGAGACCCAGTACTTC. Residues: CASSQGVARETQYF.

This clonotype has at least ten counts. V gene TRBV5-1 combines with J gene TRBJ1-1; D might be TRBD1 (5 bases). CDR3 length equals 13 residues. V shed 1 base and J shed 4 bases, with 8 bases lying between them. The germline CDR1 and CDR2 sequences are SGHRS and YFSETQ. The CDR3 reads CASSLKGTTEAFF. The CDR3 DNA is TGCGCCAGCAGCTTGAAAGGGACCACTGAAGCTTTCTTT.

The chain uses TRBV2 and TRBJ1-4; the D gene is possibly TRBD1 (6 bases). Trimming took off 7 bases at V and 4 bases at J, with 13 bases between the two ends. The CDR3 spans 14 residues. From germline, CDR1 is SNHLY and CDR2 FYNNEI. DNA of the CDR3: TGTGCCAGCAATATACAGGGAGATAATGAAAAACTGTTTTTT. This encodes CASNIQGDNEKLFF.

This clonotype was observed a handful of times. V usage is TRBV14 and J usage is TRBJ2-7; the D gene is possibly TRBD2 (5 bases). The CDR3 contains 12 residues. V lost 3 bases and J lost 11, with 14 bases in between. Germline CDR1 and CDR2: SGHDN and FVKESK. The CDR3 DNA reads as TGTGCCAGCAGCCAGACTGGGTCCGGGAAGTACTTC. Translation gives CASSQTGSGKYF.

The chain is built from TRBV3-1 and TRBJ1-1; 10 bases line up with TRBD1. The CDR3 is 14 amino acids. Germline-derived CDR1 and CDR2 are LGHDT and YNNKEL (reference sequence). V was clipped by 6 bases and J by 4 bases; unmatched bases: 5. The CDR3 DNA is TGTGCCAGCAGGGACAGGGGGAGAGGCACTGAAGCTTTCTTT. This translates into CASRDRGRGTEAFF.

This clonotype was recorded many times. The rearrangement uses TRBV11-2 and TRBJ2-3, with 8 bases that match TRBD2. This CDR3 comprises 14 residues. The V gene end was trimmed by 5 bases and the J gene end by 4 bases; junction bases not matched to a gene: 5. From germline, CDR1 is SGHAT and CDR2 FQNNGV. The CDR3 sequence: CASSPSGGADTQYF. The DNA of the CDR3 is TGTGCCAGCAGCCCAAGCGGGGGTGCAGATACGCAGTATTTT.

In this sample, this clonotype turned up a few times. The chain couples TRBV2 to TRBJ2-3; no definite D call. V was trimmed by 10 bases and J by 8 bases, leaving 16 bases between them. Germline V gene data show CDR1 as SNHLY and CDR2 as FYNNEI. CDR3 length equals 12 residues. CDR3 nucleotides: TGTGCCACCAGCCCAGGACCGGGTACGCAGTATTTT. This gives the protein CATSPGPGTQYF.

The CDR3 loop is CASSHYRDSGNTIYF. The CDR3 nucleotides read TGTGCCAGCAGCCATTACAGGGACTCTGGAAACACCATATATTTT. The genes are TRBV7-6 and TRBJ1-3, with D perhaps TRBD1 (6 bases). CDR1 is SGHVS, CDR2 FNYEAQ, per germline. The CDR3 spans 15 residues. V gave up 5 bases and J gave up 0 bases, with 11 bases separating them.

This clonotype was picked up a small number of times. This CDR3 reads CASSIDRGRTEAFF. The DNA for the CDR3 is TGTGCCAGCAGTATCGACAGGGGGCGGACTGAAGCTTTCTTT. V gene TRBV27 combines with J gene TRBJ1-1; 10 bases are shared with TRBD1. The CDR3 runs to 14 residues. CDR1 is MNHEY and CDR2 is SMNVEV in the germline V gene (reference sequence). With 5 bases clipped from V and 5 bases from J, the junction kept 5 bases outside the gene matches.

The rearrangement links TRBV28 to TRBJ1-1; D unclear. The V end lost 4 bases, the J end lost 0 bases, and 9 bases lay between the germline ends. In germline, CDR1 is MDHEN, CDR2 SYDVKM. The CDR3 contains 14 residues. The CDR3 region is CASSSYYMNTEAFF. The CDR3 bases are TGTGCCAGCAGTTCCTACTACATGAACACTGAAGCTTTCTTT.

This clonotype was found many times. This rearrangement joins TRBV15 to TRBJ2-5; D uncertain. Trimming pared 1 base from V and 2 bases from J, leaving 5 bases between. Germline CDR1 reads LNHNV; CDR2 reads YYDKDF (reference sequence). The CDR3 extends over 13 amino acids. DNA of the CDR3: TGTGCCACCAGCAGAGGAGGTCAAGAGACCCAGTACTTC. Amino acid sequence: CATSRGGQETQYF.

This clonotype was picked up a small number of times. The chain is built from TRBV6-1 and TRBJ2-7, with a weak D call TRBD2 (6 bases). V was pared by 5 bases and J by 2 bases, with 10 bases between. The CDR3 has 13 residues. Germline V gene sequence: CDR1 MNHNS, CDR2 SASEGT. The CDR3, as DNA: TGTGCCAGCAGTTCGGAGGGCCCCTACGAGCAGTACTTC. This translates into CASSSEGPYEQYF.

The chain carries TRBV4-2 and TRBJ2-2; TRBD1 aligns across 7 bases. Per germline, CDR1 LGHNA and CDR2 YNFKEQ. The trim removed 8 bases at V and 0 bases at J, leaving 6 bases unmatched. The CDR3 loop spans 15 amino acids. The CDR3 DNA is TGTGCCAGCTTTGCAGGGGGTACGAACACCGGGGAGCTGTTTTTT. Amino acids: CASFAGGTNTGELFF.

This clonotype was seen only a few times. The chain has TRBV7-8 and TRBJ1-2; D is uncertain. The CDR3 totals 15 residues. The germline V gene has CDR1 SGHVS and CDR2 FQNEAQ. V gave up 1 base and J gave up 3 bases, with 12 bases separating them. The DNA for the CDR3 is TGTGCCAGCAGCTTAGGAGGCCCCGTGGACTATGGCTACACCTTC. Its translation is CASSLGGPVDYGYTF.

This clonotype was found a few times. This chain links TRBV12-3 or TRBV12-4 with TRBJ1-2; D uncertain. This CDR3 contains 11 residues. The V gene lost 7 bases and the J gene lost 4 bases, with 7 bases spanning the gap. The CDR3 loop reads CASKVGYGYTF. The CDR3 nucleotides read TGTGCCAGCAAGGTCGGCTATGGCTACACCTTC.

At least ten counts were recorded for this clonotype. The J gene is TRBJ2-3, the V gene TRBV11-2; 9 bases fit TRBD2. The trim removed 2 bases at V and 5 bases at J, leaving 5 bases unmatched. CDR1 and CDR2 (germline): SGHAT, FQNNGV. CDR3 size: 15 residues. In nucleotides, the CDR3 is TGTGCCAGCAGCTTAAGGCGGGGGGGCCGAGATACGCAGTATTTT. Its translation: CASSLRRGGRDTQYF.

Only a few counts were recorded for this clonotype. V and J are TRBV7-2 and TRBJ1-1; D not certain. The V and J ends lost 4 bases and 10 bases respectively, with 16 bases between them. The CDR3 sequence is 13 residues long. Germline V gene sequence: CDR1 SGHTA, CDR2 FQGNSA. The CDR3 sequence: CASSSDLIKGAFF. As DNA, the CDR3 is TGTGCCAGCAGCTCCGATCTGATAAAGGGAGCTTTCTTT.

For this clonotype: The junction differs from germline at one of its ends, possibly a read error. The chain recombines TRBV9 with TRBJ2-1; 7 bases align to TRBD2. CDR3 length: 14 amino acids. Germline values: CDR1 SGDLS, CDR2 YYNGEE. CDR3 in amino acids: CASRVGSGEGEQFF. CDR3 DNA: TGTGCCAGCCGCGTAGGAAGCGGGGAGGGTGAGCAGTTCTTC.

The chain has TRBV6-2 or TRBV6-3 and TRBJ2-3, with TRBD2 as a possible D gene (6 bases). V lost 6 bases to trimming and J lost 3 bases, with 19 bases between them. This CDR3 contains 16 residues. CDR1 is MNHEY and CDR2 is SVGEGT in the germline V gene. This CDR3 is CASSRRTRGRTDTQYF. The CDR3 nucleotides read TGTGCCAGCAGCCGCCGAACCCGGGGGAGGACAGATACGCAGTATTTT.

This clonotype was detected ten times or more. This rearrangement joins TRBV7-2 to TRBJ2-7; D unclear. This CDR3 region has 13 residues. V lost 6 bases, J lost 6 bases, and 15 bases lay in between. Looked up from germline, CDR1 is SGHTA and CDR2 is FQGNSA. The CDR3 region is CASSEGPLSEQYV. As DNA, the CDR3 is TGTGCCAGCAGTGAAGGCCCCCTTTCCGAGCAGTACGTC.

In this sample, this clonotype turned up many times. The chain carries TRBV24-1 and TRBJ2-7; 14 nucleotides align to TRBD2. V trimming: 0 bases; J trimming: 3 bases; junction bases outside the gene matches: 12. The V gene's germline CDR1 is KGHDR and CDR2 SFDVKD. The CDR3 extends over 20 amino acids. CDR3 protein: CATSDLLSTSGGDAIYEQYV. In DNA form, the CDR3 reads TGTGCCACCAGTGATTTGCTCTCGACTAGCGGGGGGGACGCAATCTACGAGCAGTACGTC.

The sample holds a few counts of this clonotype. V gene TRBV30 combines with J gene TRBJ1-1, with D maybe TRBD1 (5 bases). The V gene's germline CDR1 is GTSNPN and CDR2 SVGIG (reference sequence). Trimming stripped 3 bases from V and 1 base from J, with 9 bases between. This CDR3 contains 13 residues. CDR3 nucleotides: TGTGCCTGGAGGGAGGGACCGAACACTGAAGCTTTCTTT. Its protein is CAWREGPNTEAFF.

This clonotype was counted many times. The chain links TRBV4-1 to TRBJ2-1; D may be TRBD2 (5 bases). This CDR3 spans 13 amino acids. V was trimmed by 3 bases and J by 8 bases, leaving 11 bases between them. CDR1 and CDR2 from the germline V gene are MGHRA and YSYEKL. This CDR3 is CASSHPDGDEQFF. For the CDR3, the DNA is TGCGCCAGCAGCCACCCTGACGGGGATGAGCAGTTCTTC.